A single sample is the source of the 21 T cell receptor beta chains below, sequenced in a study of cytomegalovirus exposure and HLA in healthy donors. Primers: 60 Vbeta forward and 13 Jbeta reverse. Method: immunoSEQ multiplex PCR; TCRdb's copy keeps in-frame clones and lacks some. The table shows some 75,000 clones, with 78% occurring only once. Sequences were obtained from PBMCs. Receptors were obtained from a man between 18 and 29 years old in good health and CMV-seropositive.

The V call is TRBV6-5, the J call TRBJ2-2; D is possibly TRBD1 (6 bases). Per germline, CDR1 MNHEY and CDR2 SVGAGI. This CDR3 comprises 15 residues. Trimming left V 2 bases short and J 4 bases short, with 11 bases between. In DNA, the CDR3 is TGTGCCAGCAGTTACACAGGACAGCCCACCGGGGAGCTGTTTTTT. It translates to CASSYTGQPTGELFF.

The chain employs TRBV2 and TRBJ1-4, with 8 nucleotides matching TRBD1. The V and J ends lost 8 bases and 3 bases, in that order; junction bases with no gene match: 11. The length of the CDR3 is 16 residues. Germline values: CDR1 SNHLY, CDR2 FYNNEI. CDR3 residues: CASQRDRNGSNEKLFF. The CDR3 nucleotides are TGTGCCAGCCAACGGGACAGGAATGGATCTAATGAAAAACTGTTTTTT.

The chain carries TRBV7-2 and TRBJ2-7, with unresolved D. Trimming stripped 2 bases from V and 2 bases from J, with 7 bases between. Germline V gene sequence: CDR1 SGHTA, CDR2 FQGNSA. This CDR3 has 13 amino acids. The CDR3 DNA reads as TGTGCCAGCAGCTTACCAGTCACCTACGAGCAGTACTTC. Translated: CASSLPVTYEQYF.

The CDR3 is CASSDRIMNTEAFF. In DNA, the CDR3 is TGTGCCAGCAGCGACAGGATTATGAACACTGAAGCTTTCTTT. This sequence joins TRBV6-1 and TRBJ1-1; TRBD1 is a possible D gene (6 bases). V was cut by 6 bases and J by 0 bases, with 11 bases left in between. CDR1 is MNHNS, CDR2 SASEGT, per germline. This CDR3 has 14 amino acids.

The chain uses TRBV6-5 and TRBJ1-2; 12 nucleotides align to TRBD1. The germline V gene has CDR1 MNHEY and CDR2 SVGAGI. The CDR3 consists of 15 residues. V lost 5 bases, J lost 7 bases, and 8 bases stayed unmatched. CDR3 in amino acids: CASSTGTGGSFGYTF. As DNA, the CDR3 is TGTGCCAGCAGTACCGGGACAGGGGGCTCGTTTGGCTACACCTTC.

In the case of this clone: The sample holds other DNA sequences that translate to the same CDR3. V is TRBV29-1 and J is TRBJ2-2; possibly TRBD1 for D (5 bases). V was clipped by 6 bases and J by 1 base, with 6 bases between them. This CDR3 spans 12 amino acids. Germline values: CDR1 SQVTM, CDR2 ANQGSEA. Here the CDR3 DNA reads TGCAGCGTAACAGGGAACACCGGGGAGCTGTTTTTT. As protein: CSVTGNTGELFF.

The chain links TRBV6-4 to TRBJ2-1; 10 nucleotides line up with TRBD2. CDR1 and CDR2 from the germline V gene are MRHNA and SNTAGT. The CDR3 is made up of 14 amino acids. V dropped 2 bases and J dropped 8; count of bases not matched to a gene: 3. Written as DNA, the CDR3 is TGTGCCAGCAGTGACGCTAGCGGGAGCGATGAGCAGTTCTTC. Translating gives CASSDASGSDEQFF.

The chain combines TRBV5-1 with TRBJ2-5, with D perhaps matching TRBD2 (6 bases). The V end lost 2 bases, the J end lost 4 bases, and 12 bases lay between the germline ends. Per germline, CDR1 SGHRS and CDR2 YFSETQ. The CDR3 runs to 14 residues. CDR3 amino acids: CASSFAGKGETQYF. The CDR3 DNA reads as TGCGCCAGCAGCTTTGCGGGAAAGGGAGAGACCCAGTACTTC.

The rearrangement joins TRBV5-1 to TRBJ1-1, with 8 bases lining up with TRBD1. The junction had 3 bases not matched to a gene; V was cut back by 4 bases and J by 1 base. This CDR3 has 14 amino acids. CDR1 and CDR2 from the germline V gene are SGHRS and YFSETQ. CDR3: CASSQDRANTEAFF. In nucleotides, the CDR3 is TGCGCCAGCAGCCAGGACAGGGCGAACACTGAAGCTTTCTTT.

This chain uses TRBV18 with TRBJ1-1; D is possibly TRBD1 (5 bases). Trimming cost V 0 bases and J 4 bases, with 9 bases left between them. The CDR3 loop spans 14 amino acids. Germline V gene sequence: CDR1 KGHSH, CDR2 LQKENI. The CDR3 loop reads CASSPPGGGTEAFF. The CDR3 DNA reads TGTGCCAGCTCACCACCGGGGGGGGGCACTGAAGCTTTCTTT.

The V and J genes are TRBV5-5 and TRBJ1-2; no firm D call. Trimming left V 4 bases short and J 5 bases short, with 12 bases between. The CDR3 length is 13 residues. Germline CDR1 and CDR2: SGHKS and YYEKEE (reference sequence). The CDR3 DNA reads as TGTGCCAGCAGCCTTGACGGGAGATATGGCTACACCTTC. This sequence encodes CASSLDGRYGYTF.

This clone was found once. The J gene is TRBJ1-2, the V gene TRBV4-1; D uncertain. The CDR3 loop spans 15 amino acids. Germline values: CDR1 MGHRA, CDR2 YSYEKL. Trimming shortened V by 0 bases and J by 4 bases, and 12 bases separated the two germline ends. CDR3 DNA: TGCGCCAGCAGCCAAGACAGCTTGGGCCCCTATGGCTACACCTTC. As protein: CASSQDSLGPYGYTF.

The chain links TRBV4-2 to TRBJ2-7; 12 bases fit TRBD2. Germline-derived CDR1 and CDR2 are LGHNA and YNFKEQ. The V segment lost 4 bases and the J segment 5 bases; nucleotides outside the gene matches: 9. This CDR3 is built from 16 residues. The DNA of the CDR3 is TGTGCCAGCAGCCGCCAACCGGGACTAGCGGGCCACGAGCAGTACTTC. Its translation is CASSRQPGLAGHEQYF.

CDR3 sequence: CASSSPGFTPEQYF. The CDR3 DNA follows: TGTGCCAGCAGCTCCCCGGGGTTCACCCCCGAGCAGTACTTC. The chain is built from TRBV7-9 and TRBJ2-7; weak D call: TRBD2 (5 bases). Germline V gene lookup returns CDR1 SEHNR and CDR2 FQNEAQ (reference sequence). This CDR3 spans 14 amino acids. V was clipped by 4 bases and J by 6 bases, with 16 bases between them.

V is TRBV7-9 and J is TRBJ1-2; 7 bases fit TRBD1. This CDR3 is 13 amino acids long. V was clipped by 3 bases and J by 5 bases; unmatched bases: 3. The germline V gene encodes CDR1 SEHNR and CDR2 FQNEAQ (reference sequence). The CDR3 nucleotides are TGTGCCAGCAGCTTTGGACAGGTATATGGCTACACCTTC. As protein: CASSFGQVYGYTF.

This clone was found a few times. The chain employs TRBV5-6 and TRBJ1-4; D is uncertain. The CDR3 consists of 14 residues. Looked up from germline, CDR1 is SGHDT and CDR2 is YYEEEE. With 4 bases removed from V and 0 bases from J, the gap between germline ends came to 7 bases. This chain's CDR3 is CASSREATNEKLFF. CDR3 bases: TGTGCCAGCAGCCGAGAAGCAACTAATGAAAAACTGTTTTTT.

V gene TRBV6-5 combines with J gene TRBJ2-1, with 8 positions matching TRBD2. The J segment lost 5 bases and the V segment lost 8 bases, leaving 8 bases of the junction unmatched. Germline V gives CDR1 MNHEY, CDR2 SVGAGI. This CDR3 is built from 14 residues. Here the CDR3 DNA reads TGTGCCAGCCATACCGGGACTAGGCACAATGAGCAGTTCTTC. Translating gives CASHTGTRHNEQFF.

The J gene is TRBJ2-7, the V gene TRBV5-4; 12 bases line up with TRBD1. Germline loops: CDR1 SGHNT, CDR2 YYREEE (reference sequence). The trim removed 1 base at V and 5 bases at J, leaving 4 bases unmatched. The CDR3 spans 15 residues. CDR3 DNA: TGTGCCAGCAGCTTGTGGGGGACAGGGGGCAACGAGCAGTACTTC. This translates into CASSLWGTGGNEQYF.

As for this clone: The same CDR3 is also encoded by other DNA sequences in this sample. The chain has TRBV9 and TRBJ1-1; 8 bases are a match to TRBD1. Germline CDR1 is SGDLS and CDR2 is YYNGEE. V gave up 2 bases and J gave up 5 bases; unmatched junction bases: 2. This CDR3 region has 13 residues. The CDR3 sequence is CASSVDRGTEAFF. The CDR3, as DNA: TGTGCCAGCAGCGTCGACAGGGGAACTGAAGCTTTCTTT.

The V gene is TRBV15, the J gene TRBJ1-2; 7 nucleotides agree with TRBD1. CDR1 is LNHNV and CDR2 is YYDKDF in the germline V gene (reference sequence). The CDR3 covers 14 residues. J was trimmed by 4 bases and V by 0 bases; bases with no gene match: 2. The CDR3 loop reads CATSRDRGSYGYTF. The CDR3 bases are TGTGCCACCAGCAGAGACAGGGGGAGCTATGGCTACACCTTC.

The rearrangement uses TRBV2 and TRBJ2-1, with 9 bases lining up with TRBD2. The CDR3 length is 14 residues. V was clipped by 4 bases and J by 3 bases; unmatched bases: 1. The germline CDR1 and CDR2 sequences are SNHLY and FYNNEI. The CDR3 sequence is CASSATSGYNEQFF. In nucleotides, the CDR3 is TGTGCCAGCAGTGCGACTAGCGGCTACAATGAGCAGTTCTTC.